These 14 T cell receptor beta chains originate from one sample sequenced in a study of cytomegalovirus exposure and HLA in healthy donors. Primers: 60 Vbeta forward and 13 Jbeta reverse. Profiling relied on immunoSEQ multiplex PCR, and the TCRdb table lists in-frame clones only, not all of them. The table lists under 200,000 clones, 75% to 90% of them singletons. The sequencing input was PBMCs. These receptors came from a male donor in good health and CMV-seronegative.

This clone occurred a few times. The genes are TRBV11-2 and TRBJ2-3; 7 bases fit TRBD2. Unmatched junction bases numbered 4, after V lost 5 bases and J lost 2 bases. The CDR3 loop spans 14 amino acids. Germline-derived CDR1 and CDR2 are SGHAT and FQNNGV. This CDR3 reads CASSGGGYTDTQYF. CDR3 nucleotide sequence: TGTGCCAGCAGCGGGGGGGGGTACACAGATACGCAGTATTTT.

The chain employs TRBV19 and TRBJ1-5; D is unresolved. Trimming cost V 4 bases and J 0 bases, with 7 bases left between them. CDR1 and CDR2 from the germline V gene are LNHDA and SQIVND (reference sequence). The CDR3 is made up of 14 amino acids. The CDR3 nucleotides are TGTGCCAGTAGTAGAGATATTAGCAATCAGCCCCAGCATTTT. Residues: CASSRDISNQPQHF.

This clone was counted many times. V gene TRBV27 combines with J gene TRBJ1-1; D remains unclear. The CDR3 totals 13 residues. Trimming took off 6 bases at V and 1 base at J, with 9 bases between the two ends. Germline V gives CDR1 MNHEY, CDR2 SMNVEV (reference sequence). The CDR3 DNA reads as TGTGCCAGCAGCATACAGAGGAACACTGAAGCTTTCTTT. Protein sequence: CASSIQRNTEAFF.

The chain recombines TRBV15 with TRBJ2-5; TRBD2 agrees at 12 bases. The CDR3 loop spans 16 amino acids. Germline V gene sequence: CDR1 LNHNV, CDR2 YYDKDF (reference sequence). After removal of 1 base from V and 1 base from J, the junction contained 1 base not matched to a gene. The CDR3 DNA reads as TGTGCCACCAGCAGAGCACTAGCGGGGGGCCAAGAGACCCAGTACTTC. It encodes CATSRALAGGQETQYF. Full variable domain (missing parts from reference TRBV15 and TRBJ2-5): DAMVIQNPRYQVTQFGKPVTLSCSQTLNHNVMYWYQQKSSQAPKLLFHYYDKDFNNEADTPDNFQSRRPNTSFCFLDIRSPGLGDTAMYLCATSRALAGGQETQYFGPGTRLLVL.

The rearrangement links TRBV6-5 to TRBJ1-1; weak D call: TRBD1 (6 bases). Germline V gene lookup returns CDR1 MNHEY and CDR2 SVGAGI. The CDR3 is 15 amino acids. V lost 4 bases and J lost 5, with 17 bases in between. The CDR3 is CASSSGTSSGTEAFF. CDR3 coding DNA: TGTGCCAGCAGTTCCGGGACATCCTCGGGTACTGAAGCTTTCTTT.

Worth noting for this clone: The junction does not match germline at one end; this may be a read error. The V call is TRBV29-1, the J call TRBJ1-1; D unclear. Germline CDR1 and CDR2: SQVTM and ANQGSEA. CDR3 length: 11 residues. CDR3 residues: CSVSYGTKAFF. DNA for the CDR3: TGCAGCGTTTCTTATGGCACTAAAGCTTTCTTT.

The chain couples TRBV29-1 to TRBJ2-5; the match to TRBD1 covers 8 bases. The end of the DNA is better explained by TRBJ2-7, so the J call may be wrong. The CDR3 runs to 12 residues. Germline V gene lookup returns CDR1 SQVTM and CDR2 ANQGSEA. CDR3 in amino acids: CSVQGQGYEQYF. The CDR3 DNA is TGCAGCGTGCAAGGACAGGGCTACGAGCAGTACTTC.

CDR3 DNA: TGTGCCAGCAGCTTAGTTAGGGGGACCACCGGGGAGCTGTTTTTT. Translation gives CASSLVRGTTGELFF. The chain carries TRBV7-2 and TRBJ2-2, with D perhaps TRBD1 (6 bases). The germline V and J ends were trimmed by 1 base and 4 bases, with 10 bases remaining between them. CDR3 length: 15 amino acids. Looked up from germline, CDR1 is SGHTA and CDR2 is FQGNSA.

The CDR3 DNA sequence: TGTGCCAGCAGCCAAGGTTTGGGGGGCTACGAGCAGTACTTC. Translating it yields CASSQGLGGYEQYF. This chain uses TRBV14 with TRBJ2-7; TRBD2 is a possible D gene (6 bases). Germline CDR1 and CDR2: SGHDN and FVKESK. V was clipped by 1 base and J by 3 bases, with 10 bases between them. This CDR3 region has 14 residues. Variable domain in full (rest from reference TRBV14 and TRBJ2-7): EAGVTQFPSHSVIEKGQTVTLRCDPISGHDNLYWYRRVMGKEIKFLLHFVKESKQDESGMPNNRFLAERTGGTYSTLKVQPAELEDSGVYFCASSQGLGGYEQYFGPGTRLTVT.

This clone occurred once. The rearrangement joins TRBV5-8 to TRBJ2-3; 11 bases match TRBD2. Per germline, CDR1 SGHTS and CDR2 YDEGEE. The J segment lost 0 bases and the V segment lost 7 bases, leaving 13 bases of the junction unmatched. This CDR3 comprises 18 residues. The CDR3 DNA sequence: TGTGCCAGCTCCTGGGGGACTAGCGGTACAACGAGCACAGATACGCAGTATTTT. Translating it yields CASSWGTSGTTSTDTQYF.

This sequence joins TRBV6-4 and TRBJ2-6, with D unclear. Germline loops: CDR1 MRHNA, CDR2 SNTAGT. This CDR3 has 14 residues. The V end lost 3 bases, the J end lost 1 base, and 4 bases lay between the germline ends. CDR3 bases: TGTGCCAGCAGTGATCCTTCTGGGGCCAACGTCCTGACTTTC. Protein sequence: CASSDPSGANVLTF.

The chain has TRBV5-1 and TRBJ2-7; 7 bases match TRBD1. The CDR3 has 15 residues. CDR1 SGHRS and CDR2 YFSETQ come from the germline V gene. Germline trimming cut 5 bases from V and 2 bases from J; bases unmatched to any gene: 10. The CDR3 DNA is TGCGCCAGCAGATTATCCGGGACAGCGGCCTACGAGCAGTACTTC. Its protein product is CASRLSGTAAYEQYF.

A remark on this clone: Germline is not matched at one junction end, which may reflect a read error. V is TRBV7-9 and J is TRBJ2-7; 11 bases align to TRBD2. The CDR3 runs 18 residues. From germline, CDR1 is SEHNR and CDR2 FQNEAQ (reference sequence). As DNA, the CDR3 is TGTTCCAGCAGCTTAGGGCTAGCGGGGGGCAGGAGCTCCTACGAGCAGTACTTC. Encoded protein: CSSSLGLAGGRSSYEQYF. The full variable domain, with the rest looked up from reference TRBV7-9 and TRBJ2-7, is DTGVSQNPRHKITKRGQNVTFRCDPISEHNRLYWYRQTLGQGPEFLTYFQNEAQLEKSRLLSDRFSAERPKGSFSTLEIQRTEQGDSAMYLCSSSLGLAGGRSSYEQYFGPGTRLTVT.

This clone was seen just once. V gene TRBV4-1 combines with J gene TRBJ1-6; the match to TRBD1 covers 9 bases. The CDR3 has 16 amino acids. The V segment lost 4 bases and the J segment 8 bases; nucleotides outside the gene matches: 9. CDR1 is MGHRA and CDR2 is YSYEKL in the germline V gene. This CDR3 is CASSLGQGIGDSPLHF. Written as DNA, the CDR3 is TGCGCCAGCAGCCTCGGACAGGGGATCGGGGATTCACCCCTCCACTTT.